This record looks at one T cell receptor (beta chain) sequence and its context. The source of the sample is a study of blood T cell repertoires in COVID-19. Study context: Samples representing acute and convalescent COVID-19 were sourced from the United States, Italy and Spain. Nucleic acid was either cDNA or gDNA, and it came from T cells, B-cell-depleted T cells, or PBMCs.

Original analysis: Researchers report that nucleated cell counts were estimated from reference gene primer amplification. Sequenced by immunoSEQ multiplex PCR; TCRdb stores in-frame clones only, minus some. The D gene and trimming were derived from the DNA, and the V and J assignments and clone size from that table. The sample records approximately 74,000 clones, roughly 83% being singletons. V gave up 2 bases and J gave up 14 bases, with 13 bases separating them. The CDR3 runs 13 residues. Germline CDR1 MNHEY, CDR2 SVGAGI. The chain employs TRBV6-5 and TRBJ1-6; the D gene is possibly TRBD1 (6 bases). Sequencing input: peripheral blood. This receptor was obtained from a man at least 80 years old with active or convalescent COVID-19. CDR3 amino acids: CASSYGQRATLHF. The DNA of the CDR3 is TGTGCCAGCAGTTACGGACAGAGGGCCACCCTCCACTTT.